These T cell receptor beta chains were read from a single sample in a study of T cells in Graves' hyperthyroidism and ophthalmopathy. TCRdb itself ran the multiplex PCR reads through MiXCR, one entry per CDR3 protein. The table records around 420,000 distinct CDR3 sequences, roughly an eighth of them present only once. The sequenced sample was blood. The receptors here all came from a woman younger than 35 with Graves' hyperthyroidism. The CDR3 runs from the conserved cysteine through the conserved F or W. Each record gives: clone size, J gene, D gene, V gene, CDR3 protein, CDR3 DNA. The D gene is left open where the match is weak. Some rows mark clone size as missing; the rest say once, few, many or name a class of expanded clone.

-	TRBJ1-1	-	TRBV4-3	CASSQDRGLSTEAFF	TGCGCCAGCAGCCAAGATCGGGGGCTGAGCACTGAAGCTTTCTTT
many	TRBJ1-4	-	TRBV28	CASRVPLGEGNEKLFF	TGTGCCAGCAGAGTTCCCCTCGGGGAGGGTAATGAAAAACTGTTTTTT
few	TRBJ1-2	-	TRBV30	CAWGSLGRYGYTF	TGTGCCTGGGGTTCATTGGGGAGGTATGGCTACACCTTC
many	TRBJ2-5	-	TRBV7-8	CASSLRPPGGETQYF	TGTGCCAGCAGCTTGCGACCCCCTGGAGGGGAGACCCAGTACTTC
few	TRBJ2-1	TRBD2	TRBV19	CASSRQLLAGGAYNEQFF	TGTGCCAGTAGTCGTCAGCTATTAGCGGGAGGGGCCTACAATGAGCAGTTCTTC
-	TRBJ1-1	TRBD1	TRBV30	CAWSWGQGGTEAFF	TGTGCCTGGAGCTGGGGACAGGGGGGGACTGAAGCTTTCTTT
many	TRBJ2-2	-	TRBV4-1	CASSLTHEGTGELFF	TGCGCCAGCAGCCTAACCCACGAGGGAACCGGGGAGCTGTTTTTT
many	TRBJ1-1	-	TRBV3-1	CASSRQTGLAAFF	TGTGCCAGCAGCCGACAAACAGGGTTGGCAGCTTTCTTT
many	TRBJ2-5	TRBD2	TRBV20-1	CSATLPGTRVRETQYF	TGCAGTGCCACCTTGCCCGGGACTAGAGTCCGAGAGACCCAGTACTTC
many	TRBJ2-1	TRBD2	TRBV20-1	CSARPRATSFHEQFF	TGCAGTGCTAGACCCCGGGCGACTAGCTTCCATGAGCAGTTCTTC
-	TRBJ2-5	TRBD2	TRBV4-1	CASSHSSGRGETQYF	TGCGCCAGCAGCCATTCTAGCGGGAGGGGAGAGACCCAGTACTTC
-	TRBJ1-5	-	TRBV5-5	CASSFGGLGGNQPQHF	TGTGCCAGCAGCTTCGGGGGCTTAGGGGGCAATCAGCCCCAGCATTTT
many	TRBJ2-7	-	TRBV12-5	CASGLSPYEQYF	TGTGCTAGTGGTTTGTCCCCCTACGAGCAGTACTTC
few	TRBJ2-1	TRBD1	TRBV5-1	CASRAGTEYNEQFF	TGCGCCAGCAGGGCCGGGACAGAATACAATGAGCAGTTCTTC
many	TRBJ1-2	-	TRBV6-4	CASSDSGENGGYTF	TGTGCCAGCAGTGACTCGGGGGAGAACGGAGGCTACACCTTC
many	TRBJ1-1	-	TRBV9	CASSVAVGSEAFF	TGTGCCAGCAGCGTAGCCGTAGGATCTGAAGCTTTCTTT
-	TRBJ2-5	-	TRBV28	CASSLQGGFQETQYF	TGTGCCAGCAGTTTACAGGGCGGGTTTCAAGAGACCCAGTACTTC
-	TRBJ2-1	-	TRBV7-2	CASSLEVLLNEQFF	TGTGCCAGCAGCTTAGAGGTACTACTTAATGAGCAGTTCTTC
-	TRBJ2-1	-	TRBV27	CASSFLGGNNEQFF	TGTGCCAGCAGTTTCTTAGGAGGAAACAATGAGCAGTTCTTC
few	TRBJ1-1	-	TRBV6-1	CASSGVPNTEAFF	TGTGCCAGCAGTGGTGTCCCGAACACTGAAGCTTTCTTT
few	TRBJ2-7	-	TRBV6-1	CASGKTGGPYEQYF	TGTGCCAGCGGGAAGACAGGCGGGCCCTACGAGCAGTACTTC
-	TRBJ1-5	-	TRBV6-1	CASSEGPPTSQPQHF	TGTGCCAGCAGTGAAGGGCCCCCCACGAGTCAGCCCCAGCATTTT
-	TRBJ2-2	TRBD2	TRBV20-1	CSARISGVNTGELFF	TGCAGTGCTAGAATTAGCGGGGTAAACACCGGGGAGCTGTTTTTT
few	TRBJ1-6	-	TRBV27	CASSLRQLSSYNSPLHF	TGTGCCAGCAGTCTAAGACAGCTTAGCTCCTATAATTCACCCCTCCACTTT
few	TRBJ2-7	-	TRBV5-6	CASSLRRVNEQYF	TGTGCCAGCAGCTTGCGTAGGGTTAACGAGCAGTACTTC
many	TRBJ1-1	-	TRBV30	CAWAKDFLNTEAFF	TGTGCCTGGGCTAAGGACTTCCTGAACACTGAAGCTTTCTTT
few	TRBJ2-2	-	TRBV5-5	CASSPGLHGSTGELFF	TGTGCCAGCAGCCCGGGACTGCACGGTAGCACCGGGGAGCTGTTTTTT
few	TRBJ2-2	-	TRBV15	CATSRTVNTGELFF	TGTGCCACCAGTCGGACAGTTAACACCGGGGAGCTGTTTTTT
many	TRBJ2-7	TRBD1	TRBV28	CASRPGQGAWEQYF	TGTGCCAGCAGACCGGGACAGGGGGCATGGGAGCAGTACTTC
many	TRBJ1-3	-	TRBV3-1	CASSHGRFSSGNTIYF	TGTGCCAGCAGCCATGGACGGTTCAGCTCTGGAAACACCATATATTTT
many	TRBJ2-3	TRBD1	TRBV30	CAWSRGTGAADTQYF	TGTGCCTGGAGTAGGGGGACAGGGGCCGCAGATACGCAGTATTTT
-	TRBJ2-5	-	TRBV5-1	CASSFIQGPQETQYF	TGCGCCAGCAGCTTCATACAGGGACCCCAAGAGACCCAGTACTTC